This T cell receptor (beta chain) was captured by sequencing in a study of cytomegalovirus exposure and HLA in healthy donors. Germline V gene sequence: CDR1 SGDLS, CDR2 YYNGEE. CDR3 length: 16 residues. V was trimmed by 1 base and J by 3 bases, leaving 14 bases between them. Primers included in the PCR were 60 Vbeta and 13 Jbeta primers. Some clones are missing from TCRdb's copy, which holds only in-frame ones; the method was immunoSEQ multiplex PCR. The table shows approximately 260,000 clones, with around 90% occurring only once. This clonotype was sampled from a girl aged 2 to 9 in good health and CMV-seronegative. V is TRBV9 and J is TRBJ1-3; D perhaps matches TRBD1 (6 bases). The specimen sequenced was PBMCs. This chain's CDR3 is CASSVFEGGGGNTIYF. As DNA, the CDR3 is TGTGCCAGCAGCGTATTTGAAGGGGGTGGTGGAAACACCATATATTTT.